The 22 T cell receptor beta chains in this list originate from one sample, sequenced in a study of T cells in Graves' hyperthyroidism and ophthalmopathy. Amplification of TCR beta CDR3 regions used RNA as the template. The HTBI primer set served for first-round RT-PCR of the TCR CDR3. TCRdb re-called the multiplex PCR reads through MiXCR, storing one row per CDR3 protein. The table has hundreds of thousands of distinct CDR3 sequences, about 15% seen once. The specimen was blood. These receptor sequences come from a woman under 30 with Graves' hyperthyroidism.

At least ten counts were recorded for this clonotype. The chain has TRBV20-1 and TRBJ2-4, with D unresolved. The CDR3 contains 12 residues. The germline V and J ends were trimmed by 3 bases and 0 bases, with 3 bases remaining between them. Germline CDR1 DFQATT, CDR2 SNEGSKA (reference sequence). The CDR3 loop is CSASRAKNIQYF. DNA for the CDR3: TGCAGTGCTAGCAGAGCCAAAAACATTCAGTACTTC.

In its sample, this clonotype was seen many times. This chain joins TRBV27 and TRBJ1-5, with D maybe TRBD1 (5 bases). The CDR3 spans 19 residues. Trimming removed 5 bases from V and 7 bases from J, with 30 bases in between. The V gene's germline CDR1 is MNHEY and CDR2 SMNVEV (reference sequence). CDR3 protein: CASSPTLLRDQVEMQPQHF. CDR3 bases: TGTGCCAGCAGTCCGACGTTGCTCAGGGACCAGGTAGAGATGCAGCCCCAGCATTTT.

This clonotype showed up just a few times. The chain joins TRBV6-1 to TRBJ1-3, with D unclear. Germline lookup yields CDR1 MNHNS and CDR2 SASEGT. V gave up 6 bases and J gave up 2 bases, with 5 bases separating them. CDR3 length: 12 amino acids. CDR3 sequence: CASRGTGNTIYF. The CDR3 DNA is TGTGCCAGCAGAGGCACTGGAAACACCATATATTTT.

At least ten counts were recorded for this clonotype. CDR3 nucleotide sequence: TGTGCCAGCAGTTTCCTTGGACGTTCTAGCACAGATACGCAGTATTTT. Amino acids: CASSFLGRSSTDTQYF. V is TRBV27 and J is TRBJ2-3, with no clear D. V shed 3 bases and J shed 0 bases, with 13 bases lying between them. Germline CDR1 is MNHEY and CDR2 is SMNVEV (reference sequence). This CDR3 comprises 16 residues.

This clonotype was detected ten times or more. The V and J genes are TRBV30 and TRBJ2-2, with D perhaps TRBD2 (5 bases). This CDR3 has 13 residues. Germline CDR1 is GTSNPN and CDR2 is SVGIG (reference sequence). V lost 2 bases and J lost 15, with 19 bases in between. CDR3 protein: CAWSPPETGVLFF. DNA for the CDR3: TGTGCCTGGAGTCCGCCAGAAACCGGGGTGTTGTTTTTT. Complete variable domain (other parts from reference TRBV30 and TRBJ2-2): SQTIHQWPATLVQPVGSPLSLECTVEGTSNPNLYWYRQAAGRGLQLLFYSVGIGQISSEVPQNLSASRPQDRQFILSSKKLLLSDSGFYLCAWSPPETGVLFFGEGSRLTVL.

This clonotype was picked up many times. The chain employs TRBV5-1 and TRBJ1-1, with D unclear. Germline V lookup: CDR1 SGHRS, CDR2 YFSETQ. The germline V and J ends were trimmed by 4 bases and 7 bases, with 23 bases remaining between them. The CDR3 totals 16 residues. This CDR3 reads CASSRPRDSSGGEAFF. The CDR3 DNA is TGCGCCAGCAGCCGCCCCCGGGATTCCTCGGGAGGTGAAGCTTTCTTT.

This clonotype was found many times. This rearrangement joins TRBV5-8 to TRBJ2-5; D perhaps matches TRBD2 (6 bases). The CDR3 is 14 amino acids. Germline V gene lookup returns CDR1 SGHTS and CDR2 YDEGEE. V was cut by 0 bases and J by 5 bases, with 11 bases left in between. The chain's CDR3 is CASSLDTSIETQYF. The CDR3 coding sequence is TGTGCCAGCAGCTTGGATACTAGCATCGAGACCCAGTACTTC.

At least ten counts were recorded for this clonotype. The rearrangement joins TRBV19 to TRBJ1-1; no definite D call. V lost 8 bases to trimming and J lost 0 bases, with 16 bases between them. The CDR3 is 15 amino acids. CDR1 and CDR2 (germline): LNHDA, SQIVND (reference sequence). CDR3 amino acids: CASSLGWPMNTEAFF. In DNA form, the CDR3 reads TGTGCCAGTTCACTGGGGTGGCCAATGAACACTGAAGCTTTCTTT.

This clonotype was seen repeatedly, ten times or more. The V and J genes are TRBV2 and TRBJ1-1; tentative D call: TRBD1 (6 bases). This CDR3 has 14 amino acids. The V end lost 4 bases, the J end lost 5 bases, and 14 bases lay between the germline ends. Germline V lookup: CDR1 SNHLY, CDR2 FYNNEI. The CDR3 nucleotides read TGTGCCAGCAGTGTGGGAGACAGGTTTACTGAAGCTTTCTTT. Protein sequence: CASSVGDRFTEAFF.

The chain carries TRBV20-1 and TRBJ2-1, with 8 bases fitting TRBD2. The V segment lost 3 bases and the J segment 0 bases; nucleotides outside the gene matches: 7. The length of the CDR3 is 16 residues. In germline, CDR1 is DFQATT, CDR2 SNEGSKA (reference sequence). The CDR3 is CSASGLAGSSYNEQFF. The CDR3 DNA follows: TGCAGTGCTAGTGGGCTAGCGGGTAGCTCCTACAATGAGCAGTTCTTC.

The genes are TRBV4-1 and TRBJ1-2; TRBD1 aligns across 10 bases. Germline V gives CDR1 MGHRA, CDR2 YSYEKL. The CDR3 consists of 16 residues. J lost 5 bases, V lost 2 bases, and 8 bases had no gene match. Written as DNA, the CDR3 is TGCGCCAGCAGCCAACTGCGGACAGGGGGGGTTTATGGCTACACCTTC. It translates to CASSQLRTGGVYGYTF.

The gene calls are TRBV3-1 and TRBJ2-7, with TRBD2 as a possible D gene (5 bases). The CDR3 spans 15 residues. V lost 3 bases to trimming and J lost 2 bases, with 14 bases between them. The germline V gene has CDR1 LGHDT and CDR2 YNNKEL (reference sequence). CDR3 region: CASSQGGSSTYEQYF. In DNA form, the CDR3 reads TGTGCCAGCAGCCAGGGCGGGTCCTCAACCTACGAGCAGTACTTC.

Notes on this clonotype: One junction end disagrees with the germline gene, perhaps due to a read error. The rearrangement joins TRBV4-1 to TRBJ2-1; 8 bases are shared with TRBD2. The CDR3 loop spans 16 amino acids. Germline-derived CDR1 and CDR2 are MGHRA and YSYEKL. CDR3 nucleotide sequence: TGCGCCAGCAGCCAAGAGAACGGGAGGGCAGGTAATGAGCAGTCCTTC. Amino acids: CASSQENGRAGNEQSF.

At least ten counts were recorded for this clonotype. The V call is TRBV27, the J call TRBJ2-1; 8 bases match TRBD2. Germline V gene sequence: CDR1 MNHEY, CDR2 SMNVEV (reference sequence). The V segment lost 6 bases and the J segment 4 bases; nucleotides outside the gene matches: 11. There are 16 residues in the CDR3. CDR3 loop: CASREGAGGSYNEQFF. CDR3 DNA: TGTGCCAGCAGAGAGGGCGCGGGAGGAAGTTACAATGAGCAGTTCTTC.

V and J are TRBV20-1 and TRBJ2-1; 10 positions match TRBD1. This CDR3 comprises 16 residues. Germline CDR1 reads DFQATT; CDR2 reads SNEGSKA (reference sequence). J was trimmed by 6 bases and V by 6 bases; bases with no gene match: 14. The CDR3 is CSAETPGTGDFNEQFF. The CDR3 coding sequence is TGCAGTGCAGAGACACCCGGGACAGGGGATTTCAATGAGCAGTTCTTC.

This clonotype was found many times. In nucleotides, the CDR3 is TGTGCCAGCAGCTTGGGTGGAACAACTAATGAAAAACTGTTTTTT. Its translation is CASSLGGTTNEKLFF. The chain links TRBV5-6 to TRBJ1-4; D not certain. The germline CDR1 and CDR2 sequences are SGHDT and YYEEEE. The CDR3 loop spans 15 amino acids. V dropped 0 bases and J dropped 0 bases, with 6 bases sitting between them.

V is TRBV7-8 and J is TRBJ2-7, with 14 bases matching TRBD2. After removal of 2 bases from V and 9 bases from J, the junction contained 6 bases not matched to a gene. The CDR3 extends over 15 amino acids. Germline CDR1 and CDR2: SGHVS and FQNEAQ. DNA of the CDR3: TGTGCCAGCAGCTTAACTCCGGGACTAGCGGGGGTGCAGTACTTC. Its protein product is CASSLTPGLAGVQYF.

The gene calls are TRBV7-9 and TRBJ2-1; 8 bases fit TRBD1. The CDR3 spans 14 residues. V lost 5 bases to trimming and J lost 6 bases; unmatched junction nucleotides: 6. Per germline, CDR1 SEHNR and CDR2 FQNEAQ (reference sequence). The CDR3 nucleotides are TGTGCCAGCAGCACAAGGACAGGGCGCAATGAGCAGTTCTTC. Amino acids: CASSTRTGRNEQFF. Variable domain in full (rest from reference TRBV7-9 and TRBJ2-1): DTGVSQNPRHKITKRGQNVTFRCDPISEHNRLYWYRQTLGQGPEFLTYFQNEAQLEKSRLLSDRFSAERPKGSFSTLEIQRTEQGDSAMYLCASSTRTGRNEQFFGPGTRLTVL.

The CDR3 nucleotides read TGTGCCAGCAGCTTGAGGGACGATGGAAACACCATATATTTT. Protein product: CASSLRDDGNTIYF. This chain links TRBV5-6 with TRBJ1-3; D perhaps matches TRBD1 (5 bases). The CDR3 consists of 14 residues. With 1 base removed from V and 3 bases from J, the gap between germline ends came to 8 bases. Germline V lookup: CDR1 SGHDT, CDR2 YYEEEE.

There are many counts of this clonotype. V and J are TRBV7-8 and TRBJ1-2, with no clear D. CDR1 SGHVS and CDR2 FQNEAQ come from the germline V gene. The CDR3 is 13 amino acids. V gave up 4 bases and J gave up 4 bases, with 10 bases separating them. The CDR3 coding sequence is TGTGCCAGCAGCTCGCGTATCGGCTATGGCTACACCTTC. Amino acids: CASSSRIGYGYTF.

This clonotype showed up many times. The rearrangement uses TRBV11-2 and TRBJ2-7; D possibly corresponds to TRBD2 (6 bases). CDR3 length: 15 amino acids. V was clipped by 1 base and J by 3 bases, with 13 bases between them. The germline CDR1 and CDR2 sequences are SGHAT and FQNNGV. CDR3 sequence reads: CASSLGSTGDYEQYF. The CDR3, as DNA: TGTGCCAGCAGCTTAGGTTCTACGGGGGACTACGAGCAGTACTTC. The full variable domain, in which reference TRBV11-2 and TRBJ2-7 provide the parts outside the CDR3, is EAGVAQSPRYKIIEKRQSVAFWCNPISGHATLYWYQQILGQGPKLLIQFQNNGVVDDSQLPKDRFSAERLKGVDSTLKIQPAKLEDSAVYLCASSLGSTGDYEQYFGPGTRLTVT.

Many counts were recorded for this clonotype. V gene TRBV12-3 or TRBV12-4 combines with J gene TRBJ2-2; no clear D gene. The CDR3 is 13 residues long. The V end lost 7 bases, the J end lost 3 bases, and 9 bases lay between the germline ends. The CDR3 sequence is CASMRTYTGELFF. CDR3 sequence (DNA): TGTGCCAGCATGAGGACGTACACCGGGGAGCTGTTTTTT.